This TCR beta chain was recorded in a study of blood T cell repertoires in COVID-19. The CDR3 runs to 14 residues. The V segment lost 5 bases and the J segment 7 bases; nucleotides outside the gene matches: 5. Germline V lookup: CDR1 SEHNR, CDR2 FQNEAQ (reference sequence). Cohort placement rested on clinical history that participants reported themselves. The method was immunoSEQ multiplex PCR; TCRdb's version includes in-frame clones alone and lacks a portion of them. This sample carries a few hundred thousand clones, about nine tenths of them seen once, and the ten largest clones take more than 9%.

This sequence was found in a woman under 30 who had recovered from COVID-19. V gene TRBV7-9 combines with J gene TRBJ1-1, with 12 bases aligning to TRBD1. The sequencing input was PBMCs or T cells enriched from blood (not recorded which). CDR3 bases: TGTGCCAGCAGCGATGGGACAGGGGGCGGTGAAGCTTTCTTT. This translates into CASSDGTGGGEAFF.